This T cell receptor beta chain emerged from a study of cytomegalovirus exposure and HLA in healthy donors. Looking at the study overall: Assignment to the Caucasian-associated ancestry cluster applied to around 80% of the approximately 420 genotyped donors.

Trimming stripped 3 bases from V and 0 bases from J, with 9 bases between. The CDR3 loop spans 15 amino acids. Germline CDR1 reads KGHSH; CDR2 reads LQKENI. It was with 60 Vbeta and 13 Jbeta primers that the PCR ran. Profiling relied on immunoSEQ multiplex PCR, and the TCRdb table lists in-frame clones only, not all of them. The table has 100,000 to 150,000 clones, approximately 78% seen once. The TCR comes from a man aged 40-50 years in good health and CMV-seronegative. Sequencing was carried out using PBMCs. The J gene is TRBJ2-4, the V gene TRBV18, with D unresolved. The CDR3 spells CASSPPLIAKNIQYF. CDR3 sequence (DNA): TGTGCCAGCTCACCCCCCCTTATAGCCAAAAACATTCAGTACTTC.